A single sample is the source of the 26 T cell receptor beta chains below, sequenced in a study of CD8+CD57+ T cells in acquired aplastic anemia. CDR3 and TCR beta VDJ profiling relied on genomic DNA as the template. TCRdb fed the reads into MiXCR, producing one record per CDR3 protein. The profile covers some 45,000 distinct CDR3 sequences, with approximately 67% appearing a single time and under 25% taken by the ten largest. The source material was sorted CD4+, CD8+, or CD8+CD57+ T cells (not recorded which) from PBMCs. The origin of the receptors is a human donor in good health, serving as a control.

The chain combines TRBV15 with TRBJ2-3; possible D gene TRBD1, 6 bases. V gave up 5 bases and J gave up 2 bases, with 20 bases separating them. Germline CDR1 and CDR2: LNHNV and YYDKDF (reference sequence). The CDR3 is 17 residues long. CDR3 residues: CATSRLPWTDNTDTQYF. The CDR3 nucleotides read TGTGCCACCAGCCGATTGCCCTGGACAGATAACACAGATACGCAGTATTTT.

The genes are TRBV7-6 and TRBJ2-5, with 9 bases that match TRBD1. The CDR3 length is 16 residues. CDR1 is SGHVS, CDR2 FNYEAQ, per germline. V lost 5 bases to trimming and J lost 2 bases; unmatched junction nucleotides: 9. The CDR3 spells CASSDPAGTGQETQYF. The CDR3 DNA reads TGTGCCAGCAGCGACCCGGCCGGGACAGGGCAAGAGACCCAGTACTTC.

About this clonotype: This CDR3 is missing its conserved last phenylalanine or tryptophan, likely due to a read error. The limits of the CDR3 on the DNA are not certain, so only TCRdb's listed CDR3 is given. The genes are TRBV9 and TRBJ2-1. In germline, CDR1 is SGDLS, CDR2 YYNGEE. Counting both end residues, the CDR3 totals 13 amino acids. The CDR3 region is CASSVGGYNEQSS.

This clonotype was seen at least ten times. CDR3 nucleotides: TGTGCCAGCAGCCCGACAAGGGTGGACACTGAAGCTTTCTTT. It yields the protein CASSPTRVDTEAFF. The chain uses TRBV7-8 and TRBJ1-1; D gene unclear. V lost 5 bases, J lost 3 bases, and 13 bases lay in between. This CDR3 has 14 amino acids. Germline CDR1 and CDR2: SGHVS and FQNEAQ.

The chain employs TRBV10-3 and TRBJ2-7; possibly TRBD1 for D (5 bases). The CDR3 loop spans 15 amino acids. From germline, CDR1 is ENHRY and CDR2 SYGVKD. V was trimmed by 0 bases and J by 3 bases, leaving 12 bases between them. The CDR3 loop reads CAISESQDIVYEQYF. The CDR3, as DNA: TGTGCCATCAGTGAGTCACAGGACATCGTCTACGAGCAGTACTTC.

This clonotype was observed a few times. J is TRBJ2-5 and V is TRBV29-1; D is unresolved. V lost 5 bases to trimming and J lost 0 bases, with 13 bases between them. The V gene's germline CDR1 is SQVTM and CDR2 ANQGSEA. CDR3 size: 14 residues. DNA of the CDR3: TGCAGCGTTCTAAGCTATTTGTACCAAGAGACCCAGTACTTC. It yields the protein CSVLSYLYQETQYF. The variable domain in full, completed from reference TRBV29-1 and TRBJ2-5, reads SAVISQKPSRDICQRGTSLTIQCQVDSQVTMMFWYRQQPGQSLTLIATANQGSEATYESGFVIDKFPISRPNLTFSTLTVSNMSPEDSSIYLCSVLSYLYQETQYFGPGTRLLVL.

The CDR3 nucleotides are TGTGCCAGCAGTGCCTCTCGGGGGTCCTACGAGCAGTACTTC. It translates to CASSASRGSYEQYF. This chain uses TRBV2 with TRBJ2-7; TRBD2 might be the D (6 bases). The CDR3 consists of 14 residues. CDR1 SNHLY and CDR2 FYNNEI come from the germline V gene. V was trimmed by 4 bases and J by 1 base, leaving 11 bases between them.

V usage is TRBV19 and J usage is TRBJ1-6, with D possibly TRBD1 on 5 matching bases. This CDR3 has 13 amino acids. The V gene's germline CDR1 is LNHDA and CDR2 SQIVND (reference sequence). Trimming cost V 5 bases and J 9 bases, with 11 bases left between them. The CDR3 region has the DNA TGTGCCAGTAGTGCAGACAGAGGTTCACCCCTCCACTTT. Residues: CASSADRGSPLHF.

This clonotype was seen repeatedly, ten times or more. The V gene is TRBV4-1, the J gene TRBJ1-1; 7 nucleotides line up with TRBD1. Germline V gene data show CDR1 as MGHRA and CDR2 as YSYEKL. The J segment lost 0 bases and the V segment lost 4 bases, leaving 8 bases of the junction unmatched. CDR3 length: 16 residues. CDR3 in amino acids: CASSRTRDSMNTEAFF. As DNA, the CDR3 is TGCGCCAGCAGCCGCACCCGGGACAGCATGAACACTGAAGCTTTCTTT.

V is TRBV29-1 and J is TRBJ1-1, with a possible D match to TRBD1 (6 bases). The CDR3 is 15 amino acids. Germline lookup yields CDR1 SQVTM and CDR2 ANQGSEA. The V end was cut by 0 bases, the J end by 3 bases, with 14 bases between. Here the CDR3 DNA reads TGCAGCGTTGAAGATCATCGGGGGCTGGACACTGAAGCTTTCTTT. This encodes CSVEDHRGLDTEAFF. Variable domain in full (rest from reference TRBV29-1 and TRBJ1-1): SAVISQKPSRDICQRGTSLTIQCQVDSQVTMMFWYRQQPGQSLTLIATANQGSEATYESGFVIDKFPISRPNLTFSTLTVSNMSPEDSSIYLCSVEDHRGLDTEAFFGQGTRLTVV.

Note on this clonotype: Lacking the conserved final phenylalanine or tryptophan, this CDR3 likely reflects a read error. The limits of the CDR3 on the DNA are not certain, so only TCRdb's listed CDR3 is given. V is TRBV30 and J is TRBJ1-1. Termini included, the CDR3 measures 11 amino acids. Germline values: CDR1 GTSNPN, CDR2 SVGIG (reference sequence). The CDR3 reads CAWTLNTEAFL.

This clonotype has a single count. The chain combines TRBV13 with TRBJ2-7; D is perhaps TRBD1 or TRBD2 (5 bases each). With 6 bases removed from V and 6 bases from J, the gap between germline ends came to 15 bases. Germline CDR1 PRHDT, CDR2 FYEKMQ (reference sequence). This CDR3 contains 13 residues. CDR3 in DNA: TGTGCCAGCAGTGGACGGACGGGGACCGAGCAGTACTTC. Protein product: CASSGRTGTEQYF. Supplemented by reference TRBV13 and TRBJ2-7, the full variable domain reads AAGVIQSPRHLIKEKRETATLKCYPIPRHDTVYWYQQGPGQDPQFLISFYEKMQSDKGSIPDRFSAQQFSDYHSELNMSSLELGDSALYFCASSGRTGTEQYFGPGTRLTVT.

Points on this clonotype: A read error may produce the germline difference seen at one junction end. The V and J genes are TRBV7-2 and TRBJ1-5, with D perhaps matching TRBD1 (6 bases). The CDR3 has 15 amino acids. Looked up from germline, CDR1 is SGHTA and CDR2 is FQGNSA. In DNA, the CDR3 is TGTGCCTGCAGCTTAAGAGGACAGTTCAATCAGCCCCAGCATTTT. This encodes CACSLRGQFNQPQHF.

In its sample, this clonotype was seen a few times. An end of the junction differs from the germline gene, which may be a read error. The gene calls are TRBV7-7 and TRBJ2-1; D perhaps matches TRBD1 (5 bases). The CDR3 consists of 13 residues. Germline V gene lookup returns CDR1 SSHAT and CDR2 FNYEAQ (reference sequence). The DNA of the CDR3 is TGTGCTAGCAGCTCTGACAGAGACAATGAGCAGTTCTTC. Amino acid sequence: CASSSDRDNEQFF.

The chain joins TRBV7-2 to TRBJ2-7; D gene unclear. Germline V gene sequence: CDR1 SGHTA, CDR2 FQGNSA. CDR3 length: 14 amino acids. Deletions cut 1 base from V and 6 bases from J, with 13 bases between. This CDR3 reads CASSLGRGYGEQYF. CDR3 nucleotides: TGTGCCAGCAGCTTAGGTCGCGGTTACGGCGAGCAGTACTTC.

This sequence joins TRBV2 and TRBJ2-2, with a tentative D call TRBD1 (5 bases). This CDR3 has 12 amino acids. Germline V gene lookup returns CDR1 SNHLY and CDR2 FYNNEI. V was shortened by 3 bases and J by 7 bases, with 6 bases between the two germline ends. CDR3 nucleotides: TGTGCCAGCAGTGACCAGGGCGGGGAGCTGTTTTTT. It encodes CASSDQGGELFF.

V is TRBV7-9 and J is TRBJ2-7, with D perhaps assigned TRBD1 or TRBD2 (5 bases each). V was cut by 5 bases and J by 6 bases, with 17 bases left in between. CDR3 size: 14 residues. Germline V gene lookup returns CDR1 SEHNR and CDR2 FQNEAQ (reference sequence). CDR3 in amino acids: CASSIPTKGSEQYF. CDR3 DNA sequence: TGTGCCAGCAGCATCCCGACGAAGGGGAGCGAGCAGTACTTC.

V usage is TRBV2 and J usage is TRBJ2-3; the D is unclear. The J call may not be correct, given that the DNA end is closer to TRBJ1-5. The CDR3 contains 10 residues. The germline V gene has CDR1 SNHLY and CDR2 FYNNEI. The CDR3, as DNA: TGTGCCAGCAGGGAGGGCCCGCAGCATTTT. Translating it yields CASREGPQHF.

The rearrangement links TRBV7-9 to TRBJ1-5; 8 bases are shared with TRBD1. The CDR3 consists of 14 residues. Germline lookup yields CDR1 SEHNR and CDR2 FQNEAQ (reference sequence). V shed 3 bases and J 2 bases; nucleotides not matched to a gene: 0. The CDR3 reads CASSLDRGNQPQHF. CDR3 in DNA: TGTGCCAGCAGCTTGGACAGGGGCAATCAGCCCCAGCATTTT.

The gene calls are TRBV9 and TRBJ1-2; D remains unclear. Between the trimmed V and J ends, which lost 4 bases and 8 bases, there was a span of 12 bases. The germline gives CDR1 SGDLS, CDR2 YYNGEE. The CDR3 covers 12 residues. The CDR3 DNA reads as TGTGCCAGCAGCCAAGACGGGGAGGGCTACACCTTC. Amino acids: CASSQDGEGYTF.

The chain couples TRBV19 to TRBJ1-2; a weak D match, TRBD1 (5 bases). The CDR3 contains 15 residues. Germline CDR1 LNHDA, CDR2 SQIVND (reference sequence). Trimming took 5 bases from V and 6 from J, leaving 19 bases between them. This CDR3 reads CASSVVTEPGDGYTF. The CDR3, as DNA: TGTGCCAGTAGTGTGGTGACAGAGCCCGGCGATGGCTACACCTTC.

V is TRBV7-9 and J is TRBJ1-1; no definite D call. V shed 2 bases and J shed 4 bases, with 8 bases lying between them. The CDR3 loop spans 13 amino acids. Germline CDR1 reads SEHNR; CDR2 reads FQNEAQ (reference sequence). The CDR3: CASSLTGSTEAFF. The CDR3 DNA reads TGTGCCAGCAGCTTAACGGGGAGCACTGAAGCTTTCTTT. Looking up the rest from reference TRBV7-9 and TRBJ1-1 gives the full variable domain: DTGVSQNPRHKITKRGQNVTFRCDPISEHNRLYWYRQTLGQGPEFLTYFQNEAQLEKSRLLSDRFSAERPKGSFSTLEIQRTEQGDSAMYLCASSLTGSTEAFFGQGTRLTVV.

The chain has TRBV2 and TRBJ2-7; D remains ambiguous. The CDR3 has 12 amino acids. The V end lost 8 bases, the J end lost 2 bases, and 10 bases lay between the germline ends. In germline, CDR1 is SNHLY, CDR2 FYNNEI. CDR3 protein: CASRTSTYEQYF. Written as DNA, the CDR3 is TGTGCCAGCCGGACCTCGACCTACGAGCAGTACTTC.

J is TRBJ2-5 and V is TRBV6-1, with 7 bases identical to TRBD2. Germline CDR1 is MNHNS and CDR2 is SASEGT. CDR3 size: 16 residues. The ends lost 3 bases at V and 1 base at J; junction bases unmatched: 8. The CDR3 protein is CASSDVSGETQETQYF. CDR3 nucleotides: TGTGCCAGCAGTGACGTAAGCGGGGAAACCCAAGAGACCCAGTACTTC.

This chain connects TRBV6-6 to TRBJ2-7; perhaps TRBD2 as D (6 bases). The CDR3 is 14 residues long. The germline gives CDR1 MNHNY, CDR2 SVGAGI (reference sequence). V lost 2 bases to trimming and J lost 3 bases, with 11 bases between them. This chain's CDR3 is CASSYPTRGYEQYF. The CDR3 DNA sequence: TGTGCCAGCAGTTACCCAACGCGGGGCTACGAGCAGTACTTC.

Details on this clonotype: One end of the junction fails to match germline, which may point to a read error. The chain uses TRBV29-1 and TRBJ2-3; D gene ambiguous. CDR1 and CDR2 from the germline V gene are SQVTM and ANQGSEA. This CDR3 is 12 amino acids long. As DNA, the CDR3 is TGCAGCGCACTCCGGAGCACAGATACGCTGTATTTT. Its protein is CSALRSTDTLYF.